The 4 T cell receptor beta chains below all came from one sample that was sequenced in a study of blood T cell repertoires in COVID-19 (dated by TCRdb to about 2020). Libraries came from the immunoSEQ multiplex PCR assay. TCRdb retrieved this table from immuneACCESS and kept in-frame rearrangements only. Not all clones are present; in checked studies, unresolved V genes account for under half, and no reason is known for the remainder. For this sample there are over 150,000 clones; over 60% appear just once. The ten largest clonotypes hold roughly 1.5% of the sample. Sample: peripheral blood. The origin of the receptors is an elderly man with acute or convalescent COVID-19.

The CDR3 DNA is TGTGCCAGCAGCCCCCTGGGGGGGGATGGCTACACCTTC. Its protein is CASSPLGGDGYTF. The chain couples TRBV7-9 to TRBJ1-2; D might be TRBD1 (5 bases). CDR3 length: 13 residues. Germline-derived CDR1 and CDR2 are SEHNR and FQNEAQ (reference sequence). The V and J ends lost 5 bases and 6 bases respectively, with 13 bases between them. The full variable domain, in which reference TRBV7-9 and TRBJ1-2 provide the parts outside the CDR3, is DTGVSQNPRHKITKRGQNVTFRCDPISEHNRLYWYRQTLGQGPEFLTYFQNEAQLEKSRLLSDRFSAERPKGSFSTLEIQRTEQGDSAMYLCASSPLGGDGYTFGSGTRLTVV.

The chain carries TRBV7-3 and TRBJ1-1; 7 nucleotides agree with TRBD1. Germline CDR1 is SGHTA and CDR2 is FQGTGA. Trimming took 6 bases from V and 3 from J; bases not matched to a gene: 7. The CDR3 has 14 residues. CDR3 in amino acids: CASRRQGQDTEAFF. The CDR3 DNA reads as TGTGCCAGCAGAAGACAGGGCCAGGACACTGAAGCTTTCTTT. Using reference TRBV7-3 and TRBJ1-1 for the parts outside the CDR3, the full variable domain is GAGVSQTPSNKVTEKGKYVELRCDPISGHTALYWYRQSLGQGPEFLIYFQGTGAADDSGLPNDRFFAVRPEGSVSTLKIQRTERGDSAVYLCASRRQGQDTEAFFGQGTRLTVV.

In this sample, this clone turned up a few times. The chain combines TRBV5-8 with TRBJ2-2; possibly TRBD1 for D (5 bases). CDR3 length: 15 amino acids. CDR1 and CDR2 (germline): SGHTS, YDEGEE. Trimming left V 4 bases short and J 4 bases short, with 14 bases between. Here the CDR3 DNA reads TGTGCCAGCAGCCCGAAGGCAGGGATCACCGGGGAGCTGTTTTTT. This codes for CASSPKAGITGELFF. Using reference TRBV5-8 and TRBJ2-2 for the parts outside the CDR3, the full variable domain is EAGVTQSPTHLIKTRGQQATLRCSPISGHTSVYWYQQALGLGLQFLLWYDEGEERNRGNFPPRFSGRQFPNYSSELNVNALELEDSALYLCASSPKAGITGELFFGEGSRLTVL.

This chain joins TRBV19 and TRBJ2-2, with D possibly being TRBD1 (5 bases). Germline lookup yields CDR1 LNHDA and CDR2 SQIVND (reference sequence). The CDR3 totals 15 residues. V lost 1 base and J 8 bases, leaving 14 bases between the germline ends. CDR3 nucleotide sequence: TGTGCCAGTAGTATAGGGGGCGCATCCACTGGGGAGCTGTTTTTT. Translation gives CASSIGGASTGELFF.